A selection of T cell receptor beta chains follows, all from one sample in a study of cytomegalovirus exposure and HLA in healthy donors. Method: immunoSEQ multiplex PCR; TCRdb's copy keeps in-frame clones and lacks some. The sample holds over 70,000 clones, under 80% seen once. The source material was PBMCs. Every receptor here comes from a male donor in good health and CMV-seronegative. Each CDR3 is given with its conserved first and last residue. D genes are given only for firm matches. Clone size is given for some rows only: seen once, a few or many times, or a class if the clone is expanded.

TRBJ1-5 | TRBV7-2 | . | . | TGTGCCAGCAGCTTAGCATCCGTAAATCAGCCCCAGCATTTT | CASSLASVNQPQHF
TRBJ2-7 | TRBV18 | . | . | TGTGCCAGCTCACCACCGGCTCGGGACGAGCAGTACTTC | CASSPPARDEQYF
TRBJ2-3 | TRBV23-1 | . | . | TGCGCCAGCAGTCATACAGTCTTCACAGATACGCAGTATTTT | CASSHTVFTDTQYF
TRBJ2-3 | TRBV4-3 | . | . | TGCGCCAGCAGCCTCAACGGAGCTAGAGATACGCAGTATTTT | CASSLNGARDTQYF
TRBJ1-2 | TRBV28 | TRBD1 | . | TGTGCCAGCAGTTTGCAAGGACAGGGTAATAACTATGGCTACACCTTC | CASSLQGQGNNYGYTF
TRBJ2-2 | TRBV14 | . | . | TGTGCCAGCAGCCAAGGGCCGGGCACCGGGGAGCTGTTTTTT | CASSQGPGTGELFF
TRBJ2-7 | TRBV5-6 | TRBD2 | . | TGTGCCAGCAGCTTGGGGCGTCGACCGGGACTAGCTCGGGAGCAGTACTTC | CASSLGRRPGLAREQYF
TRBJ2-5 | TRBV19 | . | few | TGTGCCAGTAGTGGGGCCCAAGAGACCCAGTACTTC | CASSGAQETQYF
TRBJ1-1 | TRBV6-6 | . | . | TGTGCCAGCAGTTACGCGAACAGGGACACTGAAGCTTTCTTT | CASSYANRDTEAFF
TRBJ1-5 | TRBV19 | . | . | TGTGCCAGTAGGACCCAGGTCAATCAGCCCCAGCATTTT | CASRTQVNQPQHF
TRBJ1-2 | TRBV7-2 | TRBD1 | . | TGTGCCAGCAGCCCTGGGACAGGCCTGGGGGGCTACACCTTC | CASSPGTGLGGYTF
TRBJ2-7 | TRBV30 | . | . | TGTGCCTGGAGACCCGGGACATCCCGTCCCGAGCAGTACTTC | CAWRPGTSRPEQYF
TRBJ1-2 | TRBV19 | . | . | TGTGCCAGTAGTATTTCGAGCTTCTATGGCTACACCTTC | CASSISSFYGYTF
TRBJ1-1 | TRBV18 | . | . | TGTGCCAGCTCACCTGCAGGTATAGCTTTCTTT | CASSPAGIAFF
TRBJ1-1 | TRBV7-8 | . | . | TGTGCCAGCAGCTTTTCCGAGGGAGGGCGGCGTACATTT | CASSFSEGGRRTF
TRBJ1-2 | TRBV28 | . | . | TGTGCCAGCAGTTTATCCTCCCTTGCAGTGGCCGACTATGGCTACACCTTC | CASSLSSLAVADYGYTF
TRBJ2-3 | TRBV28 | TRBD2 | . | TGTGCCAGCAGTTTACCGACTAGCGGGAGGGCTACGCAGTATTTT | CASSLPTSGRATQYF
TRBJ2-1 | TRBV7-2 | TRBD2 | . | TGTGCCAGCAGCTTAGTATCCGGGACTAGGGGAGACAATGAGCAGTTCTTC | CASSLVSGTRGDNEQFF
TRBJ2-5 | TRBV27 | TRBD1 | . | TGTGCCAGCAGTTCGTGGGACAGGGGGCGGGAGACCCAGTACTTC | CASSSWDRGRETQYF
TRBJ2-1 | TRBV6-1 | TRBD1 | . | TGTGCCAGCAGGGAGAAGGGGGCTAATGAGCAGTTCTTC | CASREKGANEQFF
TRBJ1-1 | TRBV7-2 | . | . | TGTGCCAGCAGCTTAGTAGTGGGCCCAAACACTGAAGCTTTCTTT | CASSLVVGPNTEAFF
TRBJ2-7 | TRBV6-6 | TRBD2 | . | TGTGCCAGCAGATACAACGCGCGGGAGAGATACGAGCAGTACTTC | CASRYNARERYEQYF
TRBJ2-1 | TRBV6-1 | TRBD1 | . | TGTGCCAGCAGTGAAACAGGACAGGTCTCCTACAATGAGCAGTTCTTC | CASSETGQVSYNEQFF
TRBJ2-1 | TRBV7-9 | TRBD1 | . | TGTTCCAGCAGCTTAAAGGACAGGGCCTACAATGAGCAGTTCTTC | CSSSLKDRAYNEQFF
TRBJ2-2 | TRBV5-4 | TRBD1 | . | TGTGCCAGCAGCTCACAACCGGGACAGGGATCGAACACCGGGGAGCTGTTTTTT | CASSSQPGQGSNTGELFF
TRBJ2-3 | TRBV30 | . | . | TGTGCCTGGAGTGCAGGGGACAAAACAGATACGCAGTATTTT | CAWSAGDKTDTQYF
TRBJ1-4 | TRBV10-3 | TRBD1 | . | TGTGCCATCAGTGAGTCGGCAGGGGGCGAAAAACTGTTTTTT | CAISESAGGEKLFF
TRBJ2-7 | TRBV5-1 | . | . | TGCGCCAGCAGCTTAGGTGGAGGGTCCTACGAGCAGTACTTC | CASSLGGGSYEQYF
TRBJ2-7 | TRBV4-3 | . | few | TGCGCCAGCAGCCAAGATGGAGGGGGCGGCTACGAGCAGTACTTC | CASSQDGGGGYEQYF
TRBJ2-5 | TRBV6-1 | TRBD1 | few | TGTGCCAGCAGTGGGGTTCCAGGGACAGGTCAAGAGACCCAGTACTTC | CASSGVPGTGQETQYF
TRBJ2-7 | TRBV7-7 | TRBD1 | . | TGTGCCAGCAGCTCGGGGCCACAGGGGATCTACGAGCAGTACTTC | CASSSGPQGIYEQYF
TRBJ2-7 | TRBV27 | TRBD2 | . | TGTGCCAGCAGTGGGGTGGGAGGCGGGAGGGCCAGAGAGCAGTACTTC | CASSGVGGGRAREQYF
TRBJ2-3 | TRBV7-8 | TRBD2 | . | TGTGCCAGCAGCTTAGCTAGCGGGGGGCCGGGAGATACGCAGTATTTT | CASSLASGGPGDTQYF
TRBJ1-5 | TRBV6-1 | . | . | TGTGCCAGCAGTGAAGTCGGGTTTAATCAGCCCCAGCATTTT | CASSEVGFNQPQHF
TRBJ2-5 | TRBV9 | TRBD2 | . | TGTGCCAGCAGCGTCGGCTGGGGGGAGGGCCGGGGAGAGACCCAGTACTTC | CASSVGWGEGRGETQYF
TRBJ2-5 | TRBV7-6 | . | . | TGTGCCAGCAGCTCATCGCCGGGCCAAGAGACCCAGTACTTC | CASSSSPGQETQYF
TRBJ1-2 | TRBV5-8 | TRBD1 | . | TGTGCCAGCCTGGACAGGGGGTGGGATGGCTACACCTTC | CASLDRGWDGYTF
TRBJ2-1 | TRBV11-2 | TRBD1 | . | TGTGCCAGCAGCTTAGGGACAGGGGCCGGGAATGAGCAGTTCTTC | CASSLGTGAGNEQFF
TRBJ1-1 | TRBV6-5 | . | few | TGTGCCATCGTGGGTAGGGGCTCCGAAGCTTTCTTT | CAIVGRGSEAFF
TRBJ2-5 | TRBV7-2 | TRBD2 | . | TGTGCCAGCAGCTTATCCGCTTCGGGACTAAAAGAGACCCAGTACTTC | CASSLSASGLKETQYF
TRBJ1-4 | TRBV4-3 | TRBD1 | . | TGCGCCAGCAGCCTAGCCCCCGGGACAGGGATTGAAAAACTGTTTTTT | CASSLAPGTGIEKLFF
TRBJ2-7 | TRBV6-7 | . | . | TGTGCCAGCAGCGACAGGAGCTACGAGCAGTACTTC | CASSDRSYEQYF
TRBJ2-6 | TRBV11-2 | . | . | TGTGCCAGCAGGAAAGGGGTACGCTCTGGGGCCAACGTCCTGACTTTC | CASRKGVRSGANVLTF
TRBJ1-1 | TRBV11-2 | . | few | TGTGCCAGCAGCCACCGGGAAGCTTTCTTT | CASSHREAFF
TRBJ2-3 | TRBV4-3 | . | few | TGCGCCAGCAGCCAATCCAACGGGGCAGATACGCAGTATTTT | CASSQSNGADTQYF
TRBJ1-5 | TRBV7-8 | . | . | TGTGCCAGCAGCCCTTATAGCAATCAGCCCCAGCATTTT | CASSPYSNQPQHF
TRBJ1-1 | TRBV6-5 | . | once | TGTGCCAGCAGTACAGGAACTGAAGCTTTCTTT | CASSTGTEAFF
TRBJ1-3 | TRBV7-9 | . | few | TGTGCCAGCAGCCCGGGGGGTACCTCTGGAAACACCATATATTTT | CASSPGGTSGNTIYF
TRBJ1-1 | TRBV10-3 | . | . | TGTGCCATCAGAGCGGGGGCCACTGAAGCTTTCTTT | CAIRAGATEAFF
TRBJ2-3 | TRBV6-1 | . | . | TGTGCCAGCACCCTCCTCGAGAGAGATACGCAGTATTTT | CASTLLERDTQYF
TRBJ2-7 | TRBV6-5 | . | . | TGTGCCAGCAGTTACGAACAGGACACCTACGAGCAGTACTTC | CASSYEQDTYEQYF
TRBJ1-2 | TRBV19 | . | . | TGTGCCAGTAGTATGTCAGAGGTAGCAGGCTACACCTTC | CASSMSEVAGYTF
TRBJ2-3 | TRBV6-6 | . | . | TGTGCCAGCCAGGTACGGGGGGCGGCGGATACGCAGTATTTT | CASQVRGAADTQYF
TRBJ2-7 | TRBV7-2 | . | . | TGTGCCAGCAGCCCCCGCAGGGCGAACTACGAGCAGTACTTC | CASSPRRANYEQYF
TRBJ2-3 | TRBV7-2 | . | . | TGTGCCAGCAGCTTAGGAAGCGGGACAGATACGCAGTATTTT | CASSLGSGTDTQYF
TRBJ2-7 | TRBV27 | TRBD1 | . | TGTGCCAGCAGTTCCCGACAGGGATACGAGCAGTACTTC | CASSSRQGYEQYF
TRBJ1-4 | TRBV4-1 | . | once | TGCGCCAGCAGCCAAGGGGGGGGCGTTAATGAAAAACTGTTTTTT | CASSQGGGVNEKLFF